This T cell receptor (beta chain) was sequenced for a study of T-cell reconstitution after alpha-beta-depleted transplantation in children. Whole-study results and caveats: Reported findings indicate that, about two months after transplant, alpha-beta T cells came from several hundred expanded clones, which were derived from non-depleted graft cells. At the one-year point after transplant, T-cell counts and TCRbeta diversity were found to come mostly from T cells that had been newly produced.

Unique molecular identifiers were used to barcode this TCRbeta library. TCRdb processed the PCR reads anew with MiXCR; each CDR3 protein has one entry. The table has about 870,000 distinct CDR3 sequences, 15% to 20% seen once. About this clonotype: Antigen: not known.

Germline CDR1 and CDR2: LGHNA and YNFKEQ. Trimming cost V 2 bases and J 1 base, with 12 bases left between them. This CDR3 spans 15 amino acids. This sequence originates from a male patient aged 10-17 years who had a stem cell transplant for acute lymphoblastic leukemia, so the T cells may come from the graft donor. The sample here was PBMCs, mostly from graft donor cells, taken 360 days after TCRalphabeta/CD19-depleted stem cell transplant. J is TRBJ2-7 and V is TRBV4-2; D possibly corresponds to TRBD1 (6 bases). The CDR3 DNA follows: TGTGCCAGCAGCCAAATGTGGCAGGGGTCCTACGAGCAGTACTTC. This encodes CASSQMWQGSYEQYF.